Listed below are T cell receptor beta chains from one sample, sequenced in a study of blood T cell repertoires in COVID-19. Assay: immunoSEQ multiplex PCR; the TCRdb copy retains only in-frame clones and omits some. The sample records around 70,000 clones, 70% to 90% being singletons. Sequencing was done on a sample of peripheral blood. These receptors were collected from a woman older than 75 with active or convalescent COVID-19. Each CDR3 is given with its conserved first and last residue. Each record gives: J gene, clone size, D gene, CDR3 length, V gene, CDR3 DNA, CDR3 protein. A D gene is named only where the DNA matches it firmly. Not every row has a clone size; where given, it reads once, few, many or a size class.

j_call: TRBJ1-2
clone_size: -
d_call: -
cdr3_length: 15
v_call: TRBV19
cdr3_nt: TGTGCCAGTAGTCTTATCATAGGGGTTAACTATGGCTACACCTTC
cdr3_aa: CASSLIIGVNYGYTF

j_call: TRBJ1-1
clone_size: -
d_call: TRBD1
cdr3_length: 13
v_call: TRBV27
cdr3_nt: TGTGCCAGCAGTCTGACAGGGAAGACTGAAGCTTTCTTT
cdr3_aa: CASSLTGKTEAFF

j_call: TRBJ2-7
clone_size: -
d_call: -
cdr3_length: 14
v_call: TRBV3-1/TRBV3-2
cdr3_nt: TGTGCCCCCCTGGGGGGGCGGGCCACCTACGAGCAGTACTTC
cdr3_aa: CAPLGGRATYEQYF

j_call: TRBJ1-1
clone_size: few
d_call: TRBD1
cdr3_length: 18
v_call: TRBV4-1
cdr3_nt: TGCGCCAGCAGCCTTATGGGACAGGCTGGCGGATGGGGCACTGAAGCTTTCTTT
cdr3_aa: CASSLMGQAGGWGTEAFF

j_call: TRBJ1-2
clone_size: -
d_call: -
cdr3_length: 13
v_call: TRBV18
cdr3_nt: TGTGCCAGCTCACCAGGACAGAACTATGGCTACACCTTC
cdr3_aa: CASSPGQNYGYTF

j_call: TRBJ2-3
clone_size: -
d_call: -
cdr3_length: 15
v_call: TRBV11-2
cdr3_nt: TGTGCCAGCAGTGGGGGCTCCAGGGGCACAGATACGCAGTATTTT
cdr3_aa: CASSGGSRGTDTQYF

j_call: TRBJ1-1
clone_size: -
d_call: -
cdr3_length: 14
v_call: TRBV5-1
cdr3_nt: TGCGCCAGCAGCCGCCAGGGAGGGTCATCTGAAGCTTTCTTT
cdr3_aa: CASSRQGGSSEAFF

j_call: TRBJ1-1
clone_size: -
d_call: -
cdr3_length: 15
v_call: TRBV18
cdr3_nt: TGTGCCAGCTCACCCCGGGACATAAGAAACACTGAAGCTTTCTTT
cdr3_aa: CASSPRDIRNTEAFF

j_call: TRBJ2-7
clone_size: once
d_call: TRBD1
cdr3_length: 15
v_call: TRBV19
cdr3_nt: TGTGCCAGTACTACACAGGACAGGGTCGGTTACGAGCAGTACTTC
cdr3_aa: CASTTQDRVGYEQYF

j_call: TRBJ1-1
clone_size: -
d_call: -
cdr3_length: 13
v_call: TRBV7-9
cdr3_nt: TGTGCCAGCAGCTTAGAGGAGTCTGCTGAAGCTTTCTTT
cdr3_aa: CASSLEESAEAFF

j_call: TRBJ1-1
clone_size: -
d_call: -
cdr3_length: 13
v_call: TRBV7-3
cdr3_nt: TGTGCCAGCAGACGACAGGCGAACACTGAAGCTTTCTTT
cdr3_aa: CASRRQANTEAFF

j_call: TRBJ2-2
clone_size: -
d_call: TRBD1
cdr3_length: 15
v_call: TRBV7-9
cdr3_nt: TGTGCCAGCAGCCCTGGACAGGGGGCCACCGGGGAGCTGTTTTTT
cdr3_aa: CASSPGQGATGELFF

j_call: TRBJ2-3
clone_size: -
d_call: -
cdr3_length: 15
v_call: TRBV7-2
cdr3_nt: TGTGCCAGCAGCTTCGCTGGGGCCAGCACAGATACGCAGTATTTT
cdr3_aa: CASSFAGASTDTQYF

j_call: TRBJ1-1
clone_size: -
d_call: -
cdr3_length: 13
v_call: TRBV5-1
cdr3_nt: TGCGCCAGCAGCGCCACCGAGAAGTCGTTGGCTTTCTTT
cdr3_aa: CASSATEKSLAFF

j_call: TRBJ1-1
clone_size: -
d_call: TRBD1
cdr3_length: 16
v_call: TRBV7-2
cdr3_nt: TGTGCCAGCAGCCCAGTCCCGGGACAGGGCCGCACTGAAGCTTTCTTT
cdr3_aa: CASSPVPGQGRTEAFF

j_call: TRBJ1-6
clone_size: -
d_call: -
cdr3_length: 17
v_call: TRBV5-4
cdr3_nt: TGTGCCAGCAGCTTGGAGCAGGGGACCCTCGTAAATTCACCCCTCCACTTT
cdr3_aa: CASSLEQGTLVNSPLHF

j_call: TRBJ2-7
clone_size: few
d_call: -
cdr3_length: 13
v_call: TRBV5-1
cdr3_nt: TGCGCCAGCAGCGGGGCGCCTAACTACGAGCAGTACTTC
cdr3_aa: CASSGAPNYEQYF

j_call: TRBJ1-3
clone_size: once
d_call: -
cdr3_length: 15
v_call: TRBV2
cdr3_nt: TGTGCCAGCAACAAGGAGGTATCGTTAGGAAACACCATATATTTT
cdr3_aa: CASNKEVSLGNTIYF

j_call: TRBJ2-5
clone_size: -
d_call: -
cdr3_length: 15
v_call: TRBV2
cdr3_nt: TGTGCCAGCAGTGGTAAAGTAGACCCCTCGGGGACCCAGTACTTC
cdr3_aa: CASSGKVDPSGTQYF

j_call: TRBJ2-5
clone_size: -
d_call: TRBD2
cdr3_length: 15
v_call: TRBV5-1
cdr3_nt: TGCGCCAGCAGCCCCGGGAGGGGACTGGGAGAGACCCAGTACTTC
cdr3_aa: CASSPGRGLGETQYF

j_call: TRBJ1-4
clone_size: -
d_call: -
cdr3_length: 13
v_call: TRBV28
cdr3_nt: TGTGCCAGCACCTCTGATCCAACACAAAAACTGTTTTTT
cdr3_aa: CASTSDPTQKLFF

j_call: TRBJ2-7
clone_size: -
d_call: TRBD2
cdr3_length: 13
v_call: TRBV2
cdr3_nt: TGTGCCAGCCGCGGGGGGGGCGAGTACGAGCAGTACTTC
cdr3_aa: CASRGGGEYEQYF

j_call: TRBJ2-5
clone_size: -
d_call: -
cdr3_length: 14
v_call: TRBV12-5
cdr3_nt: TGTGCTAGTGGGCTGACGGGGGTCGGTGAGACCCAGTACTTC
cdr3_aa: CASGLTGVGETQYF

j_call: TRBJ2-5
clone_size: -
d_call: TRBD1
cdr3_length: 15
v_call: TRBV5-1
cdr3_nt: TGCGCCAGCAGCAAACAGACAGGGGGCGCGGAGACCCAGTACTTC
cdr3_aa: CASSKQTGGAETQYF

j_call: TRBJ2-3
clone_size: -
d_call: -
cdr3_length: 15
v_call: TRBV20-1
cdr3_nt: TGCAGTGCTAGTTTCCGGGGGTGGTCTACTGATACGCAGTATTTT
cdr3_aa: CSASFRGWSTDTQYF

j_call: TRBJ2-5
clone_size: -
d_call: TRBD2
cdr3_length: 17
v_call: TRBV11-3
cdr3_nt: TGTGCCAGCAGCTTAGGTCTGTTGGCGGGGGAACAAGAGACCCAGTACTTC
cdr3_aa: CASSLGLLAGEQETQYF

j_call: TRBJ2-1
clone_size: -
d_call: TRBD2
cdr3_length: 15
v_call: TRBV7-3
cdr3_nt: TGTGCCAGCAGCTCGGGACTAGCGGTTAACAATGAGCAGTTCTTC
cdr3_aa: CASSSGLAVNNEQFF

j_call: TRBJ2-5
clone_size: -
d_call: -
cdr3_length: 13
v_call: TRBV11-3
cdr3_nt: TGTGCCAGCAGCCCCCAAGGGGTGCAGACCCAGTACTTC
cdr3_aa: CASSPQGVQTQYF

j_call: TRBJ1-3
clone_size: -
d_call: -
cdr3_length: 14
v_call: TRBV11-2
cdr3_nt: TGTGCCAGCAGCAAGACAGTCTTAGGAAACACCATATATTTT
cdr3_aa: CASSKTVLGNTIYF

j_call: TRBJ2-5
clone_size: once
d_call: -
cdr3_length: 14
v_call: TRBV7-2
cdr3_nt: TGTGCCAGCAGCTTAGGCTCAGGGCAAGAGACCCAGTACTTC
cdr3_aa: CASSLGSGQETQYF

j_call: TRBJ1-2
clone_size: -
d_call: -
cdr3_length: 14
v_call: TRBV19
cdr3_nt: TGTGCCAGTACCCTGGGGCCAGATAACTATGGCTACACCTTC
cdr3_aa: CASTLGPDNYGYTF

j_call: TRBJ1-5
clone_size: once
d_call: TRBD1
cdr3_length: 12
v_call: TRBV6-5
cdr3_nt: TGTGCCAGCAGGACAGGGTTTCAGCCCCAGCATTTT
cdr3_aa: CASRTGFQPQHF

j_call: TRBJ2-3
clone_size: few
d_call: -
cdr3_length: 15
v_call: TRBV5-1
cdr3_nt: TGCGCCAGCAGCTCAGGGTATACTACGACAGATACGCAGTATTTT
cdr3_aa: CASSSGYTTTDTQYF

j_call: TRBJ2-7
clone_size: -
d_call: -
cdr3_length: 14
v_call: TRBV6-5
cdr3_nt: TGTGCCAGCAGTTACGGGGGGGCAGTGGACGAGCAGTACTTC
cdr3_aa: CASSYGGAVDEQYF

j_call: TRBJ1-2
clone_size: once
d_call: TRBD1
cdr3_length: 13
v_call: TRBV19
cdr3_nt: TGTGCCAGTAGTCCGACAGGGGATTTTGGCTACACCTTC
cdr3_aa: CASSPTGDFGYTF

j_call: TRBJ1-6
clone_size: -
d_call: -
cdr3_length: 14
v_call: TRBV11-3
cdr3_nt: TGTGCCAGCAGCTTAGGTCAGGCTGGGTCACCCCTCCACTTT
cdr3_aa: CASSLGQAGSPLHF

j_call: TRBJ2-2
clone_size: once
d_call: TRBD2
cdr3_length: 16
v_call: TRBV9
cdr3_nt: TGTGCCAGCAGCGTAAGCGGGAAAGGTTTAACCGGGGAGCTGTTTTTT
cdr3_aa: CASSVSGKGLTGELFF

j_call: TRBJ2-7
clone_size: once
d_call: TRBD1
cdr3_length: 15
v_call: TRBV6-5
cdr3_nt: TGTGCCAGCAGTTACACGACAGGGGCGGCCTACGAGCAGTACTTC
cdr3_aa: CASSYTTGAAYEQYF

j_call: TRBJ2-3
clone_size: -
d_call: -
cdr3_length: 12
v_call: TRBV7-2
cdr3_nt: TGTGCCAGCAGCTTAGCGACAGGTGCGCAGTATTTT
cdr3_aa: CASSLATGAQYF

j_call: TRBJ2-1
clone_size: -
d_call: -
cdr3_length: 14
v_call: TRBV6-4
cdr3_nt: TGTGCCAGCAGTGACTTATTTTCCTACAATGAGCAGTTCTTC
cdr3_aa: CASSDLFSYNEQFF

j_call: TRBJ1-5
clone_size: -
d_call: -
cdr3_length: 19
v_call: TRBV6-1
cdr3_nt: TGTGCCAGCAGTGAAGTATGGGGAGGAAACAGGAACAGCAATCAGCCCCAGCATTTT
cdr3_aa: CASSEVWGGNRNSNQPQHF

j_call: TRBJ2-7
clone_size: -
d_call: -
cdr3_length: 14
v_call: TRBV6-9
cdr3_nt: TGTGCCAGCAGTTACAGAGGGAGCTCCTACGAGCAGTACTTC
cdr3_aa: CASSYRGSSYEQYF

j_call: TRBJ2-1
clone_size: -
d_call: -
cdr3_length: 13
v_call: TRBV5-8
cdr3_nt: TGTGCCAGCAGCGGCTGGACAGATGGTGAGCAGTTCTTC
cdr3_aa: CASSGWTDGEQFF

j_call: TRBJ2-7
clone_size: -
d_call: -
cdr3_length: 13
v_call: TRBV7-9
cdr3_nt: TGTGCCAGCAGCTTACAGGGTGAATGGGAGCAGTACTTC
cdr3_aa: CASSLQGEWEQYF

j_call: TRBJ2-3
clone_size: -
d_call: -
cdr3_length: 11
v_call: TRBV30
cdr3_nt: TGTGCCTGGAGTGATTTAAATACGCAGTATTTT
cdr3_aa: CAWSDLNTQYF

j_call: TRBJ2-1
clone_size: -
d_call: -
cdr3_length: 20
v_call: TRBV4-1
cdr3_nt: TGCGCCAGCAGCCAAGGTCTCGCGCCCTTGGAGGGAAGCTCCTACAATGAGCAGTTCTTC
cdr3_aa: CASSQGLAPLEGSSYNEQFF

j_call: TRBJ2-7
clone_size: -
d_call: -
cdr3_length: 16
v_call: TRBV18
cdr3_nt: TGTGCCAGCTCCGATCTAATAACAGGTGTCCCCTTGAAGCAGTACTTC
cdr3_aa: CASSDLITGVPLKQYF

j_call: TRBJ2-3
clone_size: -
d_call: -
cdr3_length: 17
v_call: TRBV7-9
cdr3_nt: TGTGCCAGCAGCTCGCCCCCGGAGGCCCCCTTCACAGATACGCAGTATTTT
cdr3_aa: CASSSPPEAPFTDTQYF

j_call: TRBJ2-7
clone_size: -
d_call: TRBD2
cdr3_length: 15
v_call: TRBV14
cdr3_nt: TGTGCCAGCAGACTAGCGGGAGGTTCTACCTACGAGCAGTACTTC
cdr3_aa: CASRLAGGSTYEQYF

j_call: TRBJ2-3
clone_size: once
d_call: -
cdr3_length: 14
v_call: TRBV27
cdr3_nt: TGTGCCAGCAGTCTCGGGACAACCACAGATACGCAGTATTTT
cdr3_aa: CASSLGTTTDTQYF

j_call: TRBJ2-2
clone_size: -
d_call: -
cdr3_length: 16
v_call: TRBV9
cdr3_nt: TGTGCCAGCAGCGTAGGAGGACACCCCAACACCGGGGAGCTGTTTTTT
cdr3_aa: CASSVGGHPNTGELFF

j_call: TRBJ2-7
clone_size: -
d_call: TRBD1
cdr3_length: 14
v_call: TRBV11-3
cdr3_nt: TGTGCCAGCAGCTCGCGACAGGGACCCTACGAGCAGTACTTC
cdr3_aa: CASSSRQGPYEQYF

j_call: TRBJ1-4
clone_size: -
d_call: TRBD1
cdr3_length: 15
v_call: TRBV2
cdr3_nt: TGTGCCAGCACTTATCAGGGGGCTCGGGATGAAAAACTGTTTTTT
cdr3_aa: CASTYQGARDEKLFF

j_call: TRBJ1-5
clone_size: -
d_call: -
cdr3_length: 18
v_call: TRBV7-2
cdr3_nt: TGTGCCAGCAGCCTAGACTTGACAGGCGATGATAGCAATCAGCCCCAGCATTTT
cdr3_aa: CASSLDLTGDDSNQPQHF

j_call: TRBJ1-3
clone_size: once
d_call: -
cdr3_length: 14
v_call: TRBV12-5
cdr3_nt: TGTGCTAGTGGTTTGGGTAACTCTGGAAACACCATATATTTT
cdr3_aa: CASGLGNSGNTIYF

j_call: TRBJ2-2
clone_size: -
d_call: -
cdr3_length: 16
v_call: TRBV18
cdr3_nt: TGTGCCAGCTCACCATCCCGGGGAGATCTCACCGGGGAGCTGTTTTTT
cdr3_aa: CASSPSRGDLTGELFF

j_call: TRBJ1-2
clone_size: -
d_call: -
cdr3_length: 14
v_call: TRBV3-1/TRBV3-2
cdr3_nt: TGTGCCAGCAGCCAAGAATACAGCCCCTATGGCTACACCTTC
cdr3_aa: CASSQEYSPYGYTF

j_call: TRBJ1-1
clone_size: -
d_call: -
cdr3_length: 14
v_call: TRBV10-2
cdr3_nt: TGCGCCAGCAGTGAGTCAGCGACAGGCGGTGAAGCTTTCTTT
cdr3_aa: CASSESATGGEAFF

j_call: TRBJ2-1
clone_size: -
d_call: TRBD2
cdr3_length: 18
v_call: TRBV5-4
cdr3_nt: TGTGCCAGCAGCCCAGGACTAGCGGGAGGGTTGTCCGCCAATGAGCAGTTCTTC
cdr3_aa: CASSPGLAGGLSANEQFF